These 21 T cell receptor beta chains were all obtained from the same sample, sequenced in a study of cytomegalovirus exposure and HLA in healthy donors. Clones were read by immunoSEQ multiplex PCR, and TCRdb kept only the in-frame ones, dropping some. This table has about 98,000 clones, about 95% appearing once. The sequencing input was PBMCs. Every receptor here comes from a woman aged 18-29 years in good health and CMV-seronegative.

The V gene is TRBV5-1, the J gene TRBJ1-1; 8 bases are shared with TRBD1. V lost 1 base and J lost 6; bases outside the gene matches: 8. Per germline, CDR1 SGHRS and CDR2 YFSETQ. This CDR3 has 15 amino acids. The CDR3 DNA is TGCGCCAGCAGCTTGTCGCCAGGGGGCGCGTCTGAAGCTTTCTTT. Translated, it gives CASSLSPGGASEAFF.

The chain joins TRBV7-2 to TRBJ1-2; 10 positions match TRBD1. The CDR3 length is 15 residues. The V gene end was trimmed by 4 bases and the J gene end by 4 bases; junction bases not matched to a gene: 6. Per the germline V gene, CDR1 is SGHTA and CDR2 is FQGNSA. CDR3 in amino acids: CASSSGTGVSYGYTF. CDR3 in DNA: TGTGCCAGCAGCTCCGGGACAGGGGTCAGCTATGGCTACACCTTC. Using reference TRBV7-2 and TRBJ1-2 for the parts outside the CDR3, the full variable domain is GAGVSQSPSNKVTEKGKDVELRCDPISGHTALYWYRQSLGQGLEFLIYFQGNSAPDKSGLPSDRFSAERTGGSVSTLTIQRTQQEDSAVYLCASSSGTGVSYGYTFGSGTRLTVV.

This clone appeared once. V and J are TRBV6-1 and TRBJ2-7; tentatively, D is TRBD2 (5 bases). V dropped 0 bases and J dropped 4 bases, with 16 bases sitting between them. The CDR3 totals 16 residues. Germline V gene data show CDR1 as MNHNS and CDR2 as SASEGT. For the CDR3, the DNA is TGTGCCAGCAGTGAAGCCCAGCGGTCTAACGTATACGAGCAGTACTTC. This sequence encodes CASSEAQRSNVYEQYF.

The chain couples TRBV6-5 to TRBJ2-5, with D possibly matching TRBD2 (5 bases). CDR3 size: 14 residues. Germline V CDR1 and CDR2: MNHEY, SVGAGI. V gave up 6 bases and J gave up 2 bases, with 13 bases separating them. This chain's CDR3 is CASRRVPEQETQYF. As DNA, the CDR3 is TGTGCCAGCAGGAGGGTCCCTGAGCAAGAGACCCAGTACTTC.

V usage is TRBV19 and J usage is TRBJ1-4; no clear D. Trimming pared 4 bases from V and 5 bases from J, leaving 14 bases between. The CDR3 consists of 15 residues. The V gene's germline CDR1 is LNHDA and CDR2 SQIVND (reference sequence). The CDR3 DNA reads TGTGCCAGTAGTACCACCACAGACACCAATGAAAAACTGTTTTTT. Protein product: CASSTTTDTNEKLFF.

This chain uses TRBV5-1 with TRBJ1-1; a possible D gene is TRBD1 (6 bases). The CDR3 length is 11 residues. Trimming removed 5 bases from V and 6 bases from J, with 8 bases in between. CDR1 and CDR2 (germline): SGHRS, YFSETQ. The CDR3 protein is CASRQGSEAFF. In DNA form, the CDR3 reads TGCGCCAGCAGACAGGGTTCTGAAGCTTTCTTT.

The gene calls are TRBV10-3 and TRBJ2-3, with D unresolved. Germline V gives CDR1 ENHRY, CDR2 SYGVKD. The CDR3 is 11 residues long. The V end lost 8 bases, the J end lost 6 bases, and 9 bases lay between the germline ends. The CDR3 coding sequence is TGTGCCATCGCAGAGGCGGATACGCAGTATTTT. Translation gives CAIAEADTQYF.

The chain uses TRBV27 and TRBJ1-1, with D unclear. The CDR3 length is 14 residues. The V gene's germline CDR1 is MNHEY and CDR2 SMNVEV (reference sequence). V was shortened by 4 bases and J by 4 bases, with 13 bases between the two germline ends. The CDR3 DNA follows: TGTGCCAGCAGTTCGGGAGACACCACCACTGAAGCTTTCTTT. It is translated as CASSSGDTTTEAFF.

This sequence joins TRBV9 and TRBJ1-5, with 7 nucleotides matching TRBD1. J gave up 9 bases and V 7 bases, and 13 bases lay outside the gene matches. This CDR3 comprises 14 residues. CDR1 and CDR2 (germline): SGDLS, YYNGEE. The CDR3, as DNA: TGTGCCAGCGCGGAGGGGGCTACGTCGGGGCCCCAGCATTTT. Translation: CASAEGATSGPQHF. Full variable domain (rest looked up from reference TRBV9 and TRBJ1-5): DSGVTQTPKHLITATGQRVTLRCSPRSGDLSVYWYQQSLDQGLQFLIQYYNGEERAKGNILERFSAQQFPDLHSELNLSSLELGDSALYFCASAEGATSGPQHFGDGTRLSIL.

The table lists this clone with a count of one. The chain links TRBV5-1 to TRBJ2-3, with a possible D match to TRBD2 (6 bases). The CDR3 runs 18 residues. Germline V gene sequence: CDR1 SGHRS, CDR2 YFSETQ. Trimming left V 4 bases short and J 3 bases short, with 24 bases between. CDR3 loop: CASSPGTRVVRGTDTQYF. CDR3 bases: TGCGCCAGCAGCCCCGGGACTCGTGTAGTCCGGGGAACAGATACGCAGTATTTT.

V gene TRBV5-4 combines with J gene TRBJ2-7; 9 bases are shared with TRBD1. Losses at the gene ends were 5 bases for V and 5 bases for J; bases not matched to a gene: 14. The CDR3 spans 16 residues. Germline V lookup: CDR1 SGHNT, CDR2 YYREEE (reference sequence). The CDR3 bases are TGTGCCAGCAGTCATTTTCCCAGGACAGGGGAAGACGAGCAGTACTTC. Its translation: CASSHFPRTGEDEQYF.

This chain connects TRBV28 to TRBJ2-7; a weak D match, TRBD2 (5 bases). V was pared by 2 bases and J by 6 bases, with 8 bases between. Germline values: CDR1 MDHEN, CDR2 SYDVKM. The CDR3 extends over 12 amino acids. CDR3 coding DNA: TGTGCCAGCAGTTTAATAGCGAGCGAGCAGTACTTC. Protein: CASSLIASEQYF.

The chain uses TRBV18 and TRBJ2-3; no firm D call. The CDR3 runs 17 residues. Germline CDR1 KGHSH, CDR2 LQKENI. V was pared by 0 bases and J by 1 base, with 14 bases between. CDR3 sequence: CASSPPSLTLRTDTQYF. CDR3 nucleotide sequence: TGTGCCAGCTCACCACCATCTCTAACCCTCCGCACAGATACGCAGTATTTT.

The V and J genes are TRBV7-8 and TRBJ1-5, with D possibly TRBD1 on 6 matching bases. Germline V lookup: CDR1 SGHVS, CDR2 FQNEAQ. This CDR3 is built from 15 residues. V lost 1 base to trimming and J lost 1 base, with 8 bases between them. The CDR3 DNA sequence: TGTGCCAGCAGCTTAGGAAGGGGGAGCAATCAGCCCCAGCATTTT. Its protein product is CASSLGRGSNQPQHF.

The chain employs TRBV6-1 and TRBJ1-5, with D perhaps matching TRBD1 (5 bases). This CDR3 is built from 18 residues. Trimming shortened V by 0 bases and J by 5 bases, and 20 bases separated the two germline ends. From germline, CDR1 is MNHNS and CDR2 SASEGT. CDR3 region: CASSEAYIGGRVDQPQHF. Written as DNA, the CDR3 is TGTGCCAGCAGTGAAGCGTATATTGGGGGGAGAGTGGATCAGCCCCAGCATTTT.

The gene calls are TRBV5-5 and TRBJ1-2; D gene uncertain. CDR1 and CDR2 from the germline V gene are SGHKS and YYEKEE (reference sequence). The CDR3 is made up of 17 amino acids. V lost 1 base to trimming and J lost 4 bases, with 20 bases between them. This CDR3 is CASSLYLEAESSYGYTF. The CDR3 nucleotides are TGTGCCAGCAGCTTGTACCTAGAAGCTGAATCCTCCTATGGCTACACCTTC.

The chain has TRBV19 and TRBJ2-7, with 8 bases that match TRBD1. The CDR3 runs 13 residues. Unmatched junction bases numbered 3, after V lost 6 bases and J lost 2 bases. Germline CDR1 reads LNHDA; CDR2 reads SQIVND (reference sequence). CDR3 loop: CASSLDRAYEQYF. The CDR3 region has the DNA TGTGCCAGTAGCCTGGACAGGGCCTACGAGCAGTACTTC.

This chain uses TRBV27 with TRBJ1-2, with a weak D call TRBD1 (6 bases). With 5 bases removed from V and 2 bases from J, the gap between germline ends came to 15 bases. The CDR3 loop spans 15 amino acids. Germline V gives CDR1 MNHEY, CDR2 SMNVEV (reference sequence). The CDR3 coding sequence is TGTGCCAGCAGTAGATCCTCCGGGACAAACTATGGCTACACCTTC. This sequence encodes CASSRSSGTNYGYTF.

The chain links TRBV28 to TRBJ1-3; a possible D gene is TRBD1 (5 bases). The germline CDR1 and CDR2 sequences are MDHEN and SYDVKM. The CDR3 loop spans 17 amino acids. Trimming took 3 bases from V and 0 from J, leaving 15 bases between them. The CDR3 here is CASSFGAASRSGNTIYF. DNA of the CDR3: TGTGCCAGCAGTTTTGGGGCAGCCTCTCGCTCTGGAAACACCATATATTTT.

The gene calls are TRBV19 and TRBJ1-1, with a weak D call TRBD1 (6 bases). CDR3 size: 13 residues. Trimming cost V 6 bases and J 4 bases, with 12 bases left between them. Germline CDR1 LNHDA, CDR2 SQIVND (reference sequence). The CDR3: CASRDSRGTEAFF. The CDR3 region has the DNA TGTGCCAGTAGGGACAGTAGGGGCACTGAAGCTTTCTTT.

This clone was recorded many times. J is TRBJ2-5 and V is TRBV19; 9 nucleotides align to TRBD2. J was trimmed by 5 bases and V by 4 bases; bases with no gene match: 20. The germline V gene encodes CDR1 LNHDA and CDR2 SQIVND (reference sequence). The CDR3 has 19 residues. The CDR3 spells CASSTEKTSGEFPRETQYF. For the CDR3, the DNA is TGTGCCAGTAGTACTGAGAAGACTAGCGGAGAATTCCCTAGGGAGACCCAGTACTTC.